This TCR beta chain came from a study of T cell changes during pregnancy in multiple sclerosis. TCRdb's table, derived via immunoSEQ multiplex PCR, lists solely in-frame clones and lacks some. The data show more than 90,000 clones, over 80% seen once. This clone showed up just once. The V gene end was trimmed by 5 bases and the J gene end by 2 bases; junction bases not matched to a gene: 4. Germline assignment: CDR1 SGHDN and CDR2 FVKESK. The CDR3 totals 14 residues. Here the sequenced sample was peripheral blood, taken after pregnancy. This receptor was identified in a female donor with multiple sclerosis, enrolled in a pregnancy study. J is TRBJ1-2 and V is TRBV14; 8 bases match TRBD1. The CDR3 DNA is TGTGCCAGCAGCGCCCGGACAGGGAACTATGGCTACACCTTC. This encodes CASSARTGNYGYTF.